Below, one TCR beta chain is given with its context. These data belong to a study of shared clonotypes between healthy human individuals. Some clones are missing from TCRdb's copy, which holds only in-frame ones; the method was immunoSEQ multiplex PCR. The data hold under 350,000 clones, with roughly 87% observed a single time. Material: memory CD8+ T cells sorted from blood. Subset noted: CD45RO+ cells pooled with CCR7-negative TemRA cells. This TCR was sampled from a man in his late teens or twenties in good health.

The CDR3 nucleotides read TGTGCCAGCAGCCCAACTTTATTCACGGTCGGGGAGACCCAGTACTTC. It is translated as CASSPTLFTVGETQYF. V is TRBV28 and J is TRBJ2-5, with D uncertain. This CDR3 is built from 16 residues. Trimming removed 6 bases from V and 5 bases from J, with 22 bases in between. The V gene's germline CDR1 is MDHEN and CDR2 SYDVKM. Using reference TRBV28 and TRBJ2-5 for the parts outside the CDR3, the full variable domain is DVKVTQSSRYLVKRTGEKVFLECVQDMDHENMFWYRQDPGLGLRLIYFSYDVKMKEKGDIPEGYSVSREKKERFSLILESASTNQTSMYLCASSPTLFTVGETQYFGPGTRLLVL.